This T cell receptor beta chain comes out of a study of PD-1 blockade in classical Hodgkin lymphoma. Background on the study: Every 2 weeks, patients got 3 mg/kg intravenous nivolumab.

TCRdb's table, derived via immunoSEQ multiplex PCR, lists solely in-frame clones and lacks some. The sample holds approximately 34,000 clones; over 65% are singletons and the top ten take less than 20%. Each of the patients experienced relapse following autologous stem cell transplantation, and their brentuximab vedotin exposure differed. With 4 bases clipped from V and 2 bases from J, the junction kept 6 bases outside the gene matches. Germline CDR1 and CDR2: SGHDT and YYEEEE. The CDR3 spans 15 residues. This receptor was taken from a human donor with classical Hodgkin lymphoma. This specimen consisted of peripheral blood mononuclear cells (PBMCs), obtained before the second cycle of nivolumab. The V gene is TRBV5-6, the J gene TRBJ2-3; 8 nucleotides agree with TRBD2. CDR3 bases: TGTGCCAGCAGCATGACTAGCGCTTACACAGATACGCAGTATTTT. Translating it yields CASSMTSAYTDTQYF. The variable domain in full, completed from reference TRBV5-6 and TRBJ2-3, reads DAGVTQSPTHLIKTRGQQVTLRCSPKSGHDTVSWYQQALGQGPQFIFQYYEEEERQRGNFPDRFSGHQFPNYSSELNVNALLLGDSALYLCASSMTSAYTDTQYFGPGTRLTVL.